The clone carrying this T cell receptor (beta chain) was seen only a few times. Its antigen remains unknown. The germline gene is not matched at one end of the junction; a read error may be the cause. The data stem from a study of T-cell reconstitution after alpha-beta-depleted transplantation in children. General study findings and limits: Elevated TCRbeta diversity at day 60 was traced, in some patients, to surviving recipient T cells and thymic progenitors. As was reported, about two months after transplant, alpha-beta T cells came from several hundred expanded graft clones. One year after transplant, T-cell counts and diversity came mostly from newly produced T cells.

Germline CDR1 DFQATT, CDR2 SNEGSKA (reference sequence). CDR3 length: 17 residues. Unique molecular identifiers were used to barcode this TCRbeta library. TCRdb used MiXCR to reprocess the PCR reads, holding one entry per CDR3 protein. The sample has under 400,000 distinct CDR3 sequences, approximately 20% seen once. The chain employs TRBV20-1 and TRBJ2-3, with TRBD2 matching 11 bases. The sequence came from a male patient aged 10 to 17 who had a stem cell transplant for acute lymphoblastic leukemia, so the T cells may come from the graft donor. Sample: PBMCs, mostly from graft donor cells, taken 180 days after TCRalphabeta/CD19-depleted stem cell transplant. In DNA, the CDR3 is TGCAGTGCCGGGAGGGTAGCGGGAGGGATCGGCACAAATACGCAGTATTTT. Translating gives CSAGRVAGGIGTNTQYF.